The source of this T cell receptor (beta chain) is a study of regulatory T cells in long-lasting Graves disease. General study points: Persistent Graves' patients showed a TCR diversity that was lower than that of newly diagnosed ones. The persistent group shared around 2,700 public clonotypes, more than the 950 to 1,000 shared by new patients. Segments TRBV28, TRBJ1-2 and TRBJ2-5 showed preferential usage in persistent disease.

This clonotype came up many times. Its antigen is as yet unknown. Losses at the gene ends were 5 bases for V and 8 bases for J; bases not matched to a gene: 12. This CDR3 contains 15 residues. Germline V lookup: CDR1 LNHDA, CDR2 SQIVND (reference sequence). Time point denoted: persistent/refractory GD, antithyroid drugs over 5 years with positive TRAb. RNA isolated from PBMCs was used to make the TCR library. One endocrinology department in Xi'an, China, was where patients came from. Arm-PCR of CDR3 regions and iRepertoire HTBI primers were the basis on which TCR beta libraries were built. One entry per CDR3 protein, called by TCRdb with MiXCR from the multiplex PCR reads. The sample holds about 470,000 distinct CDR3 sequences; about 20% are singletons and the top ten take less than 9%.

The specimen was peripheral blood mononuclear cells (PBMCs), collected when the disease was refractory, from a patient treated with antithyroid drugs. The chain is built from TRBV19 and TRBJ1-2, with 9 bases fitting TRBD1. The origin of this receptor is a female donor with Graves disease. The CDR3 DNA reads TGTGCCAGTAGTTTTCCGGGACAGGGTCGTCGGGGCTACACCTTC. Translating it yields CASSFPGQGRRGYTF.